Below are 21 T cell receptor beta chains sequenced from a single sample in a study of blood T cells in healthy people across ages. Sample-barcoded 5' priming and a J-beta primer mix drove a second PCR of about 7 to 12 cycles. TCRdb analysed the 5' RACE reads with MiXCR anew, one entry per CDR3 protein. The profile shows roughly 800,000 distinct CDR3 sequences, roughly 24% of them singletons. A further study also used this sample, focusing on T cells of mothers and their children.

The sequenced sample was blood. Every receptor here comes from a boy aged 10-17 years in good health.

The chain couples TRBV5-5 to TRBJ2-3, with unresolved D. Germline V gives CDR1 SGHKS, CDR2 YYEKEE (reference sequence). Trimming took 4 bases from V and 7 from J, leaving 10 bases between them. CDR3 length: 12 residues. This CDR3 reads CASSPELYTQYF. CDR3 sequence (DNA): TGTGCCAGCAGCCCAGAGCTTTATACGCAGTATTTT.

The chain recombines TRBV7-2 with TRBJ2-7; 10 bases are shared with TRBD2. CDR3 length equals 15 residues. Germline CDR1 and CDR2: SGHTA and FQGNSA. J gave up 6 bases and V 4 bases, and 9 bases lay outside the gene matches. DNA of the CDR3: TGTGCCAGCAGCTCCGCGGGACTAGCGTTTTCCGAGCAGTACTTC. Its translation is CASSSAGLAFSEQYF.

This clonotype was observed a handful of times. The chain links TRBV3-1 to TRBJ1-6, with D perhaps matching TRBD1 (5 bases). CDR1 is LGHDT, CDR2 YNNKEL, per germline (reference sequence). V was cut by 5 bases and J by 5 bases, with 16 bases left in between. This CDR3 spans 16 amino acids. The CDR3 nucleotides read TGTGCCAGCAGCAGGGACGGAGCTCTGAATAATTCACCCCTCCACTTT. Translating gives CASSRDGALNNSPLHF.

This clonotype was observed a few times. V is TRBV5-1 and J is TRBJ2-1; D perhaps matches TRBD2 (5 bases). Germline CDR1 and CDR2: SGHRS and YFSETQ. V was cut by 0 bases and J by 0 bases, with 7 bases left in between. The CDR3 spans 15 residues. The CDR3 region is CASSLGAASYNEQFF. The CDR3, as DNA: TGCGCCAGCAGCTTGGGAGCGGCCTCCTACAATGAGCAGTTCTTC.

The genes are TRBV6-6 and TRBJ1-1, with D unclear. The germline V gene has CDR1 MNHNY and CDR2 SVGAGI (reference sequence). CDR3 length: 14 amino acids. The V end lost 0 bases, the J end lost 4 bases, and 9 bases lay between the germline ends. The CDR3 spells CASSYSEGSTEAFF. The CDR3 nucleotides are TGTGCCAGCAGTTACTCGGAGGGATCCACTGAAGCTTTCTTT.

There are a few counts of this clonotype. The V and J genes are TRBV2 and TRBJ2-5; D is unresolved. CDR3 length: 12 amino acids. V was cut by 4 bases and J by 5 bases, with 8 bases left in between. Germline loops: CDR1 SNHLY, CDR2 FYNNEI. CDR3: CASSAERETQYF. CDR3 in DNA: TGTGCCAGCAGTGCAGAACGGGAGACCCAGTACTTC.

This clonotype was seen at least ten times. This chain connects TRBV29-1 to TRBJ2-5; D gene ambiguous. CDR3 length: 11 residues. From germline, CDR1 is SQVTM and CDR2 ANQGSEA. V lost 7 bases, J lost 2 bases, and 8 bases lay in between. CDR3 DNA sequence: TGCAGCGCCCTCTGGCAAGAGACCCAGTACTTC. Protein: CSALWQETQYF.

The CDR3 loop reads CASSSRGSGGSGEQFF. The CDR3 DNA follows: TGCGCCAGCAGCTCCCGAGGTAGCGGGGGAAGCGGTGAGCAGTTCTTC. The V call is TRBV5-1, the J call TRBJ2-1; 9 nucleotides match TRBD2. The germline V gene has CDR1 SGHRS and CDR2 YFSETQ. CDR3 length: 16 residues. V dropped 3 bases and J dropped 9; count of bases not matched to a gene: 13.

In this sample, this clonotype turned up a few times. The V gene is TRBV7-9, the J gene TRBJ1-1, with no clear D. V was pared by 4 bases and J by 8 bases, with 8 bases between. Germline V lookup: CDR1 SEHNR, CDR2 FQNEAQ (reference sequence). The CDR3 runs to 11 residues. CDR3 loop: CASSSLGEAFF. The CDR3 DNA reads TGTGCCAGCAGCTCCCTCGGGGAAGCTTTCTTT.

The chain is built from TRBV25-1 and TRBJ2-1; no reliable D call. Trimming took off 3 bases at V and 0 bases at J, with 12 bases between the two ends. Germline V gene data show CDR1 as MGHDK and CDR2 as SYGVNS. This CDR3 has 16 amino acids. The CDR3 bases are TGTGCCAGCAGTGAGCCGGGCAGAAACTCCTACAATGAGCAGTTCTTC. Residues: CASSEPGRNSYNEQFF.

The rearrangement joins TRBV5-6 to TRBJ2-7; D uncertain. Trimming removed 4 bases from V and 7 bases from J, with 12 bases in between. This CDR3 region has 12 residues. CDR1 is SGHDT, CDR2 YYEEEE, per germline. CDR3 sequence (DNA): TGTGCCAGCAGCCCCGCTTCCGGGGAGCAGTACTTC. It codes for CASSPASGEQYF.

This sequence joins TRBV29-1 and TRBJ2-7; maybe TRBD1 (6 bases). V lost 2 bases to trimming and J lost 3 bases, with 11 bases between them. Germline CDR1 and CDR2: SQVTM and ANQGSEA. The CDR3 is made up of 13 amino acids. CDR3 in amino acids: CSVERTAVYEQYF. CDR3 DNA sequence: TGCAGCGTTGAACGGACAGCCGTCTACGAGCAGTACTTC.

J is TRBJ2-5 and V is TRBV28, with 9 bases matching TRBD1. The better agreement between TRBJ2-7 and the DNA end casts doubt on the J call. The CDR3 length is 14 residues. Germline V gene lookup returns CDR1 MDHEN and CDR2 SYDVKM. The CDR3 region is CASSFGTGLHEQYF. Here the CDR3 DNA reads TGTGCCAGCAGTTTCGGGACAGGGCTCCACGAGCAGTACTTC.

V and J are TRBV11-2 and TRBJ2-1, with TRBD1 matching over 10 bases. The junction had 9 bases not matched to a gene; V was cut back by 1 base and J by 3 bases. CDR1 is SGHAT and CDR2 is FQNNGV in the germline V gene. The CDR3 covers 18 residues. The CDR3 DNA follows: TGTGCCAGCAGCTTAGTGGGGTTGGGGACAGGGGACTACAATGAGCAGTTCTTC. Protein product: CASSLVGLGTGDYNEQFF.

This chain uses TRBV4-2 with TRBJ2-5; D assignment may be TRBD1 or TRBD2 (5 bases each). TRBJ2-1 matches the DNA end more closely, so the J call is doubtful. This CDR3 region has 12 residues. Germline values: CDR1 LGHNA, CDR2 YNFKEQ. In DNA form, the CDR3 reads TGTGCCAGCAGCCAATATACGGGACGTCAGTTCTTC. Amino acid sequence: CASSQYTGRQFF.

The table lists this clonotype with a few counts. The chain couples TRBV20-1 to TRBJ2-7, with D unresolved. The CDR3 extends over 12 amino acids. The V gene lost 3 bases and the J gene lost 0 bases, with 6 bases spanning the gap. Germline values: CDR1 DFQATT, CDR2 SNEGSKA (reference sequence). The CDR3 region has the DNA TGCAGTGCTAGGAAGAGCTCCTACGAGCAGTACTTC. Translation gives CSARKSSYEQYF.

The chain recombines TRBV14 with TRBJ2-5, with D unclear. This CDR3 contains 12 residues. V was shortened by 1 base and J by 5 bases, with 5 bases between the two germline ends. CDR1 and CDR2 from the germline V gene are SGHDN and FVKESK. CDR3 coding DNA: TGTGCCAGCAGCCAAGGGTATGAGACCCAGTACTTC. The encoded protein is CASSQGYETQYF.

A few counts support this clonotype. The J gene is TRBJ2-5, the V gene TRBV20-1; TRBD2 is a possible D gene (6 bases). Trimming pared 1 base from V and 2 bases from J, leaving 17 bases between. The CDR3 has 16 residues. Germline CDR1 DFQATT, CDR2 SNEGSKA (reference sequence). The CDR3 spells CSARGRGRTLQETQYF. CDR3 DNA sequence: TGCAGTGCTAGAGGGCGGGGACGGACTTTACAAGAGACCCAGTACTTC.

This clonotype was counted between two and nine times. The chain uses TRBV6-5 and TRBJ2-4; D not certain. Germline-derived CDR1 and CDR2 are MNHEY and SVGAGI. The CDR3 is 16 residues long. Trimming took 0 bases from V and 0 from J, leaving 9 bases between them. The CDR3 spells CASSYSLGLAKNIQYF. The CDR3 DNA reads as TGTGCCAGCAGTTACTCCCTGGGGTTAGCCAAAAACATTCAGTACTTC.

V and J are TRBV29-1 and TRBJ2-1, with 10 bases aligning to TRBD2. There are 18 residues in the CDR3. V dropped 0 bases and J dropped 6; count of bases not matched to a gene: 14. Germline V gene sequence: CDR1 SQVTM, CDR2 ANQGSEA. Here the CDR3 DNA reads TGCAGCGTTGAAGATCAAGCGGGAGGGCCGACTGTAGGCAATGAGCAGTTCTTC. Residues: CSVEDQAGGPTVGNEQFF.

V usage is TRBV20-1 and J usage is TRBJ2-5; maybe TRBD1 (5 bases). Per the germline V gene, CDR1 is DFQATT and CDR2 is SNEGSKA (reference sequence). This CDR3 spans 13 amino acids. V lost 3 bases and J 4 bases, leaving 12 bases between the germline ends. Here the CDR3 DNA reads TGCAGTGCTAGGGAGCAGGGCAGAGAGACCCAGTACTTC. The encoded protein is CSAREQGRETQYF.